This T cell receptor (beta chain) was captured by sequencing in a study of T cell responses to AZD1222 COVID-19 vaccine. General observations from the study: Reportedly, nearly half the spike-specific TCRs target unmutated variant regions. Recipients of AZD1222 seropositive at baseline numbered only 5 to 7. Clonal diversity may have been underestimated in mostly white British donors.

CDR3 size: 16 residues. The germline V gene encodes CDR1 MDHEN and CDR2 SYDVKM. The ends lost 4 bases at V and 3 bases at J; junction bases unmatched: 9. To note about this clone: As yet, its antigen is unknown.

Assay: immunoSEQ multiplex PCR; the TCRdb copy retains only in-frame clones and omits some. Of roughly 150,000 clones listed, around 91% were seen once; the top ten hold approximately 5.3%. The chain recombines TRBV28 with TRBJ2-3; 8 nucleotides match TRBD1. The sequence came from an adult in good health. Source: peripheral blood, taken on day 0 of AZD1222 vaccination. The CDR3, as DNA: TGTGCCAGCAGTTCCCCCGGGACAGGTAGTACAGATACGCAGTATTTT. This sequence encodes CASSSPGTGSTDTQYF. Looking up the rest from reference TRBV28 and TRBJ2-3 gives the full variable domain: DVKVTQSSRYLVKRTGEKVFLECVQDMDHENMFWYRQDPGLGLRLIYFSYDVKMKEKGDIPEGYSVSREKKERFSLILESASTNQTSMYLCASSSPGTGSTDTQYFGPGTRLTVL.